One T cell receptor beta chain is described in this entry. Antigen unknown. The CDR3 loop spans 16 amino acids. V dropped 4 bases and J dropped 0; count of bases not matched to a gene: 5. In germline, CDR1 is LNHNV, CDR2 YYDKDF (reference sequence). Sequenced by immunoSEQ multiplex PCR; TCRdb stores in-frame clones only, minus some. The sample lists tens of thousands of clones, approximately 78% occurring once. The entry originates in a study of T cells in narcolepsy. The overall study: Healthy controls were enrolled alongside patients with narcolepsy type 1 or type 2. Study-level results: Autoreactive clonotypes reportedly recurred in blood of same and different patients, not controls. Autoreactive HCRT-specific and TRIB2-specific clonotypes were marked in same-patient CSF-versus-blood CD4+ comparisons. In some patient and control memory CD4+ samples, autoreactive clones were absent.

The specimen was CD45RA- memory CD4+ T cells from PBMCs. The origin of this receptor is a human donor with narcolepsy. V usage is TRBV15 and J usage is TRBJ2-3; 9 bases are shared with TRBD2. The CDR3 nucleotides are TGTGCCACCAGCACAGGACTAGCGATTAGCACAGATACGCAGTATTTT. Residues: CATSTGLAISTDTQYF.